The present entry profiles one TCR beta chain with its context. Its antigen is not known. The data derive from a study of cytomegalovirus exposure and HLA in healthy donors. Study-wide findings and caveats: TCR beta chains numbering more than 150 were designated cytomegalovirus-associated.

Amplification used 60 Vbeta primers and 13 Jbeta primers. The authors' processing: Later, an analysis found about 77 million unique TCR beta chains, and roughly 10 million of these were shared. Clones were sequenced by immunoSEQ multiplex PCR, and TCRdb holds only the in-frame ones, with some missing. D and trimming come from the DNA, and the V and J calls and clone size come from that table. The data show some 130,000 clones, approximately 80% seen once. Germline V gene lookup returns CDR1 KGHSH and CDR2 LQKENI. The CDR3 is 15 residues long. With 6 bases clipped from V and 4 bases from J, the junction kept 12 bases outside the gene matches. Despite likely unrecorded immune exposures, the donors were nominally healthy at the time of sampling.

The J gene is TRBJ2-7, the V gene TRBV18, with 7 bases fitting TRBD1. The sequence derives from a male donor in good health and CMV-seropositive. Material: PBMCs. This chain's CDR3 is CASSPRQGTMYEQYF. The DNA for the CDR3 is TGTGCCAGCTCCCCGAGACAGGGCACAATGTACGAGCAGTACTTC. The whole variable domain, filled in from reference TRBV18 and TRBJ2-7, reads NAGVMQNPRHLVRRRGQEARLRCSPMKGHSHVYWYRQLPEEGLKFMVYLQKENIIDESGMPKERFSAEFPKEGPSILRIQQVVRGDSAAYFCASSPRQGTMYEQYFGPGTRLTVT.